This T cell receptor beta chain was recorded in a study of blood T cell repertoires in COVID-19. Study context: Spain, Italy and the United States supplied samples that represented acute and convalescent COVID-19. The cDNA or gDNA used as material had been derived from T cells, B-cell-depleted T cells, or PBMCs.

Authors' methods: How many nucleated cells were present was estimated from reference gene primer amplification. Data came from immunoSEQ multiplex PCR; TCRdb stores just in-frame clones and leaves some out. The DNA gave D and trimming, while V, J and clone size come from that table. The sample has about 120,000 clones; approximately 83% are singletons. The clonotype comes from a woman in her 70s with acute or convalescent COVID-19. Sequencing was carried out using peripheral blood.

The CDR3 spells CASSAWTAKNTEAFF. The CDR3 bases are TGTGCCAGCAGCGCCTGGACAGCAAAGAACACTGAAGCTTTCTTT. This chain uses TRBV9 with TRBJ1-1; perhaps TRBD1 as D (6 bases). Trimming removed 3 bases at V and 1 base at J, with 13 bases between. CDR1 and CDR2 (germline): SGDLS, YYNGEE. The CDR3 sequence is 15 residues long.